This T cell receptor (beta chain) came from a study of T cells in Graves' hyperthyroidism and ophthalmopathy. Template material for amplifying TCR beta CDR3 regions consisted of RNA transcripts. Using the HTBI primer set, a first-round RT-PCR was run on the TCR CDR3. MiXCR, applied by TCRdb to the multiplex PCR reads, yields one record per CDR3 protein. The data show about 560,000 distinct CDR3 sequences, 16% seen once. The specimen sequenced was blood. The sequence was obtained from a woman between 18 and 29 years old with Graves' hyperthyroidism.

This CDR3 reads CASSLNSGAKNIQYF. The CDR3 DNA reads as TGTGCCAGCAGCTTAAATTCCGGGGCCAAAAACATTCAGTACTTC. This chain joins TRBV7-2 and TRBJ2-4; D is unresolved. The CDR3 consists of 15 residues. In germline, CDR1 is SGHTA, CDR2 FQGNSA. V dropped 2 bases and J dropped 1 base, with 9 bases sitting between them.